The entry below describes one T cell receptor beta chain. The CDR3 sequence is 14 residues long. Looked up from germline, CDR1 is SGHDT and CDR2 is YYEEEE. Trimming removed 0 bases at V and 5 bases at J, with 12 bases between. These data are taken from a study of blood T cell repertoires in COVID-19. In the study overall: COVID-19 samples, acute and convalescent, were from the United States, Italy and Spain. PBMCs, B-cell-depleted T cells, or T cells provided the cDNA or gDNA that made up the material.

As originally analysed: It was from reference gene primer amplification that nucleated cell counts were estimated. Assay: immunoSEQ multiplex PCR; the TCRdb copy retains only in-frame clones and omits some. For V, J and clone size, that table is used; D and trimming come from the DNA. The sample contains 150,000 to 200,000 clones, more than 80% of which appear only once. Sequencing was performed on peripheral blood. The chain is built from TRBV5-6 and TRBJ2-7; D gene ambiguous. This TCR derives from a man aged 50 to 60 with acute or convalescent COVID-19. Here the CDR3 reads CASSLAEFGHEQYF. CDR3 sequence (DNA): TGTGCCAGCAGCTTGGCGGAGTTCGGCCACGAGCAGTACTTC.